The entry that follows covers one T cell receptor beta chain sequence. The sample originates from a study of blood T cell repertoires in COVID-19. Study at large: PBMCs, B-cell-depleted T cells, or T cells provided the cDNA or gDNA that made up the material.

The ends lost 6 bases at V and 5 bases at J; junction bases unmatched: 13. Germline CDR1 reads WNHNN; CDR2 reads SYGVQD (reference sequence). The CDR3 totals 16 residues. Libraries were prepared by immunoSEQ multiplex PCR; TCRdb keeps only in-frame clonotypes and omits some of them. Of about 59,000 clones in the sample, roughly 85% are singletons; the top ten hold 3.5%. Sequences were obtained from peripheral blood. The sequence was obtained from a man aged 60-69 years with acute or convalescent COVID-19. The chain carries TRBV10-1 and TRBJ2-5; 9 bases line up with TRBD2. CDR3 residues: CASSATGTSSGETQYF. CDR3 nucleotides: TGCGCCAGCAGCGCCACGGGGACTAGCAGCGGGGAGACCCAGTACTTC.